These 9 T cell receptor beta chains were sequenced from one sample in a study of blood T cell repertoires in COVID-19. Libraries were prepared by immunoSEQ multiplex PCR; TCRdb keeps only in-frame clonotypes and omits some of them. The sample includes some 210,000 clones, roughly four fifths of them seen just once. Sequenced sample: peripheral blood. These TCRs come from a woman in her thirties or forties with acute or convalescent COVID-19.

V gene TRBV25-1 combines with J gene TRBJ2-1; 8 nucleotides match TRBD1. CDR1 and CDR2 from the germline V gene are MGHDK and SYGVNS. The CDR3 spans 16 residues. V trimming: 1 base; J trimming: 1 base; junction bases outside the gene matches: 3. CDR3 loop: CASSEFGTGSYNEQFF. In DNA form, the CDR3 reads TGTGCCAGCAGTGAATTTGGGACAGGTTCCTACAATGAGCAGTTCTTC.

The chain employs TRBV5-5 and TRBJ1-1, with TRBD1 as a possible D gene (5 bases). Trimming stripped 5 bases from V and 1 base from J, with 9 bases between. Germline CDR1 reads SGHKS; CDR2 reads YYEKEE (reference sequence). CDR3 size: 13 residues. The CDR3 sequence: CASSRQTNTEAFF. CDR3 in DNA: TGTGCCAGCAGTCGACAGACGAACACTGAAGCTTTCTTT. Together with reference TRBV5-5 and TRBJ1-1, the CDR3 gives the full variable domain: DAGVTQSPTHLIKTRGQQVTLRCSPISGHKSVSWYQQVLGQGPQFIFQYYEKEERGRGNFPDRFSARQFPNYSSELNVNALLLGDSALYLCASSRQTNTEAFFGQGTRLTVV.

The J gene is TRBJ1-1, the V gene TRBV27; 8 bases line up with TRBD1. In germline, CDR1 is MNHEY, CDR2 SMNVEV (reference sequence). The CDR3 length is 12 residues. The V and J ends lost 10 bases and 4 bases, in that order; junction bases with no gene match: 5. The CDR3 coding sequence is TGTGCCACCCGAACAGGGGGCACTGAAGCTTTCTTT. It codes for CATRTGGTEAFF.

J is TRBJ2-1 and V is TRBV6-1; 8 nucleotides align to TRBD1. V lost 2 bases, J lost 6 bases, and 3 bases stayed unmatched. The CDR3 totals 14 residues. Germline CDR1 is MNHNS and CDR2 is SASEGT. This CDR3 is CASSEPGQGNEQFF. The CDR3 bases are TGTGCCAGCAGTGAACCAGGACAGGGCAATGAGCAGTTCTTC.

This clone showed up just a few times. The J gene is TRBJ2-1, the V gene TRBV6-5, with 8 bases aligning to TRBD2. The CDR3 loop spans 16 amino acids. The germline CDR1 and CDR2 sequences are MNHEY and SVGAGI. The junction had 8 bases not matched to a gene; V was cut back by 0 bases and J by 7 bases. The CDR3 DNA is TGTGCCAGCAGTTACTCCACTAGCGGTCATAGGAATGAGCAGTTCTTC. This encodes CASSYSTSGHRNEQFF.

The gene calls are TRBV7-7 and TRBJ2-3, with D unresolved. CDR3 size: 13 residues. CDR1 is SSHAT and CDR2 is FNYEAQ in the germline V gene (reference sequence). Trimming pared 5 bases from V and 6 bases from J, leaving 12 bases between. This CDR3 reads CASSRHLKDTQYF. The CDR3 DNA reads TGTGCCAGCAGCCGACACCTCAAGGATACGCAGTATTTT.

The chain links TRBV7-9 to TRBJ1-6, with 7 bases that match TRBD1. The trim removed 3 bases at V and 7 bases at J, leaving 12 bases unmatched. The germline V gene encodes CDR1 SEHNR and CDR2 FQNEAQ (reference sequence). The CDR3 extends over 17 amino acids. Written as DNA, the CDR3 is TGTGCCAGCAGCTTGACTATTCCCGGGACAGCGAATTCACCCCTCCACTTT. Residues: CASSLTIPGTANSPLHF.

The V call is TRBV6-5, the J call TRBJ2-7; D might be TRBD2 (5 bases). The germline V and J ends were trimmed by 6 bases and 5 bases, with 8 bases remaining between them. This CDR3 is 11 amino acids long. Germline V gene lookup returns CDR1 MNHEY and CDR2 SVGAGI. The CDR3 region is CASRREHEQYF. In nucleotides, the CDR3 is TGTGCCAGCAGGAGGGAGCACGAGCAGTACTTC.

The CDR3 DNA reads as TGTGCCAGCAGCTTCGGACTTGGGGACACTGAAGCTTTCTTT. Translated, it gives CASSFGLGDTEAFF. The gene calls are TRBV7-9 and TRBJ1-1; the D is unclear. Germline lookup yields CDR1 SEHNR and CDR2 FQNEAQ (reference sequence). The CDR3 totals 14 residues. V was pared by 3 bases and J by 3 bases, with 11 bases between. Filled out from reference TRBV7-9 and TRBJ1-1, the complete variable domain reads DTGVSQNPRHKITKRGQNVTFRCDPISEHNRLYWYRQTLGQGPEFLTYFQNEAQLEKSRLLSDRFSAERPKGSFSTLEIQRTEQGDSAMYLCASSFGLGDTEAFFGQGTRLTVV.